This T cell receptor (beta chain) is drawn from a study of blood T cell repertoires in COVID-19. As for the study in general: PBMCs, B-cell-depleted T cells, or T cells provided the cDNA or gDNA that made up the material.

Clones were sequenced by immunoSEQ multiplex PCR, and TCRdb holds only the in-frame ones, with some missing. The repertoire holds roughly 150,000 clones, with 70% to 90% as singletons. Sequences were obtained from peripheral blood. This TCR was sampled from a woman of 80 years or more with COVID-19, enrolled during active disease.

CDR3 protein: CASSPIGVIESSGNTIYF. The CDR3 region has the DNA TGTGCCAGCAGCCCTATCGGAGTGATTGAGAGCTCTGGAAACACCATATATTTT. This chain links TRBV6-2 or TRBV6-3 with TRBJ1-3; D unresolved. Germline CDR1 MNHEY, CDR2 SVGEGT. The CDR3 sequence is 18 residues long. The V and J ends lost 6 bases and 0 bases respectively, with 21 bases between them.